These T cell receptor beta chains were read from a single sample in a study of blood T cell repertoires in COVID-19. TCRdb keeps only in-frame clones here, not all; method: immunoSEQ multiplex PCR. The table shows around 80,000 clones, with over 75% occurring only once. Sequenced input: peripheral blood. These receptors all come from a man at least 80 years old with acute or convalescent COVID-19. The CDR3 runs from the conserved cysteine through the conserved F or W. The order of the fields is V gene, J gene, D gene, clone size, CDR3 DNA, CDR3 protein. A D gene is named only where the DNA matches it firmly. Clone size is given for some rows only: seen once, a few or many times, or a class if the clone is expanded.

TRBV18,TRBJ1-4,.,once,TGTGCCAGCTCAACAGGGAGGGCGGCTGAAAAACTGTTTTTT,CASSTGRAAEKLFF
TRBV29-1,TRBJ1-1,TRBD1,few,TGCAGCGCCAGGGGGCTAGACAGAGCTGGGGACCCGAACACTGAAGCTTTCTTT,CSARGLDRAGDPNTEAFF
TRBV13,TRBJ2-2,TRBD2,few,TGTGCCAGCAACCGGGCGGGACTAGCGAACACCGGGGAGCTGTTTTTT,CASNRAGLANTGELFF
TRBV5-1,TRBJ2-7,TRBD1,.,TGCGCCAGCAGCTTGTACCAGGGGGCCTACGAGCAGTACTTC,CASSLYQGAYEQYF
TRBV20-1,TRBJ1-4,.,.,TGCAGTGCTAGTCAGGTTTTTCCTAATGAAAAACTGTTTTTT,CSASQVFPNEKLFF
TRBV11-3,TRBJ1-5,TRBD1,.,TGTGCCAGCAGCTTAGGGGACCCCGGGACAGGGGACGTTAGCAATCAGCCCCAGCATTTT,CASSLGDPGTGDVSNQPQHF
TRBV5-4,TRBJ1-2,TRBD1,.,TGTGCCAGCAGCCTGCGGGGACAGCTCGCTAACTATGGCTACACCTTC,CASSLRGQLANYGYTF
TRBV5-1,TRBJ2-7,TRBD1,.,TGCGCCAGCAGCTTCGGACAGGGGCCAGGGTACGAGCAGTACTTC,CASSFGQGPGYEQYF
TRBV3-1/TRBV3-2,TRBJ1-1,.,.,TGTGCCAGCAGCCAAGTCGTCGGTTCAGTGGGCGCTTTCTTT,CASSQVVGSVGAFF
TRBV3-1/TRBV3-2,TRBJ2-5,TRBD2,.,TGTGCCAGCAGCCACAGGACTAGCGTGGAGACCCAGTACTTC,CASSHRTSVETQYF
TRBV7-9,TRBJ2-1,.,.,TGTGCCAGCAGCTTAGAACGGGGTAATGAGCAGTTCTTC,CASSLERGNEQFF
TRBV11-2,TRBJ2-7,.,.,TGTGCCAGCAGCTCACACATTGACGAGCAGTACTTC,CASSSHIDEQYF
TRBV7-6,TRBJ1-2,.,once,TGTGCCAGCAGCTCACAGACTAACTATGGCTACACCTTC,CASSSQTNYGYTF
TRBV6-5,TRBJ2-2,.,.,TGTGCCAGTTCCTCAACAGATAGTGACACCGGGGAGCTGTTTTTT,CASSSTDSDTGELFF
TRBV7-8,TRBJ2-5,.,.,TGTGCCAGCAGCCCCAGACGGACTCAAGAGACCCAGTACTTC,CASSPRRTQETQYF
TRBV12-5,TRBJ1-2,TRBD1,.,TGTGCTAGTGGTTTGGGAACAGGGGAATCCACCTTC,CASGLGTGESTF
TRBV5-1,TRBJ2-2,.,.,TGCGCCAGCAGCGCGGGACCCCCGAACACCGGGGAGCTGTTTTTT,CASSAGPPNTGELFF
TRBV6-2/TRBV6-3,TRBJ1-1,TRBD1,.,TGTGCCAGCAGTTACTCTAGGACAGGGGTGAACACTGAAGCTTTCTTT,CASSYSRTGVNTEAFF
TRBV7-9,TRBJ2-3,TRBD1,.,TGTGCCAGCAGCCCCCTGTGGACAGGGGGCGAAAGGACAGATACGCAGTATTTT,CASSPLWTGGERTDTQYF
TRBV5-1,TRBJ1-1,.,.,TGCGCCAGCAGCTTGTTTCGGGGTGGGAACACTGAAGCTTTCTTT,CASSLFRGGNTEAFF
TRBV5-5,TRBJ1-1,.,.,TGTGCCAGCAGTCTCCGACCGGGGACTGAAGCTTTCTTT,CASSLRPGTEAFF
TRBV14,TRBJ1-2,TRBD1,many,TGTGCCAGCACCCAGACAGGGTGGGATGGCTACACCTTC,CASTQTGWDGYTF
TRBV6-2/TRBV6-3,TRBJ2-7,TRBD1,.,TGTGCCAGCAGTTACTCCACAGGGGGGACCTACGAGCAGTACTTC,CASSYSTGGTYEQYF
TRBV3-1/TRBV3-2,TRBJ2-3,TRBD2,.,TGTGCCAGCAGCCAAGGGGGAGGGGCAGATACGCAGTATTTT,CASSQGGGADTQYF
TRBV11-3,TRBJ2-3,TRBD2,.,TGTGCCAGCAGCTTAGACGGGGGGAGTTGGGATACGCAGTATTTT,CASSLDGGSWDTQYF
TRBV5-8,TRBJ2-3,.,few,TGTGCCAGCAGCTTATACACAGATACGCAGTATTTT,CASSLYTDTQYF
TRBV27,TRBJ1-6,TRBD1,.,TGTGCCAGCAGTTTTGACAGGGGTTCACCCCTCCACTTT,CASSFDRGSPLHF
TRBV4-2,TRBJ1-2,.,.,TGTGCCAGCAGCCAAGGGAGGACGGGAAACTATGGCTACACCTTC,CASSQGRTGNYGYTF
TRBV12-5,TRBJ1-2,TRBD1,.,TGTGCTAGTGGTGCGGAGGGGGCATTCTATGGCTACACCTTC,CASGAEGAFYGYTF
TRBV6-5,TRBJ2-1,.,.,TGTGCCAGCATCCAGACACGAAGCTCCTACAATGAGCAGTTCTTC,CASIQTRSSYNEQFF
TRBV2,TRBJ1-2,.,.,TGTGCCAGCAGATACGGGGGAGCCGTAGACGTGGGCGGCTACACCTTC,CASRYGGAVDVGGYTF
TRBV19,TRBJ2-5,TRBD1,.,TGTGCCAGTAAGCCAGGGGGCCTTCGAGAGACCCAGTACTTC,CASKPGGLRETQYF
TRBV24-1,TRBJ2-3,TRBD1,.,TGTGCCACCTCGCAGGGGGCCACAGATACGCAGTATTTT,CATSQGATDTQYF
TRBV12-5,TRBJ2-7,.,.,TGTGCTAGTGGTGTGGGGGGCGTGCACGAGCAGTACTTC,CASGVGGVHEQYF
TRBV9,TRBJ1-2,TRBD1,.,TGTGCCAGCAGCGCGGGACCGGGACAGGGTGCCCGGGGGCCCTATGGCTACACCTTC,CASSAGPGQGARGPYGYTF
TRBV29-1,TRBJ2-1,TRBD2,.,TGCAGCGGGTCCAGCGGCGGGGGGGCGGTTGAGCAGTTCTTC,CSGSSGGGAVEQFF
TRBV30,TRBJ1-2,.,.,TGTGCCTGGAGTGGCTGGAGAGCCGGCTGCACCTTC,CAWSGWRAGCTF
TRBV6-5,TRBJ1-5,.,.,TGTGCCAGCAGCAAAAGTCAGGGGAATCAGCCCCAGCATTTT,CASSKSQGNQPQHF
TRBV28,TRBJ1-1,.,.,TGTGCCAGCAGTTTAGGGTCGATGGGGGCGGCTTTCTTT,CASSLGSMGAAFF
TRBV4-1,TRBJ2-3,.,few,TGCGCCAGCAGCCGCGGGTATACAGGGTCCACGAGCACAGATACGCAGTATTTT,CASSRGYTGSTSTDTQYF